The TCR beta chain under discussion was sequenced for a study of T cells in Graves' hyperthyroidism and ophthalmopathy. This clonotype has ten or more counts. RNA transcripts served as the template for amplifying TCR beta CDR3 regions. TCR CDR3 regions were first amplified by RT-PCR with HTBI primers. Via MiXCR, TCRdb re-called the multiplex PCR reads, giving one row per CDR3 protein. This table holds 250,000 or so distinct CDR3 sequences, 13% to 15% found once. The CDR3 has 16 amino acids. Trimming stripped 7 bases from V and 4 bases from J, with 22 bases between. The germline V gene encodes CDR1 SNHLY and CDR2 FYNNEI.

Specimen: blood. The rearrangement uses TRBV2 and TRBJ2-5, with a possible D match to TRBD2 (7 bases). This TCR came from a woman aged 45-65 years with Graves' hyperthyroidism that later progressed to Graves' ophthalmopathy. This chain's CDR3 is CASIREGGGWGETQYF. The CDR3 nucleotides are TGTGCCAGCATACGAGAGGGGGGGGGTTGGGGAGAGACCCAGTACTTC.